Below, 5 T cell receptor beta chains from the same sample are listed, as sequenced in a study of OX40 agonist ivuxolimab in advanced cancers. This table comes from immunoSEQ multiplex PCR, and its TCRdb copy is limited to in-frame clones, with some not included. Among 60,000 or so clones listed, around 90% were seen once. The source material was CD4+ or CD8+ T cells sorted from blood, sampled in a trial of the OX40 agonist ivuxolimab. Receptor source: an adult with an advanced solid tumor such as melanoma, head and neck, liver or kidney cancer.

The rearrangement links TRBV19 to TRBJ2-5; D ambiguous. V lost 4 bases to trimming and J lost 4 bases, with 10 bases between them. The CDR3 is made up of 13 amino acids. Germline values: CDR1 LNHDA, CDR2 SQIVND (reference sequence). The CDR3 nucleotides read TGTGCCAGTAGTACGACAAGTACAGAGACCCAGTACTTC. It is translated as CASSTTSTETQYF.

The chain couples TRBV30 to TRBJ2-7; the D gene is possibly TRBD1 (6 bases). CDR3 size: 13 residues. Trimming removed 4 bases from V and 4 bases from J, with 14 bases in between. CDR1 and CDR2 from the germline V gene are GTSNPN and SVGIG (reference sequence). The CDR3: CAWNGAGAYEQYF. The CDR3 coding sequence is TGTGCCTGGAATGGCGCAGGGGCATACGAGCAGTACTTC.

The CDR3, as DNA: TGTGCCAGTCACCAGGGGGCGCGCGGCGGCTACACCTTC. Amino acids: CASHQGARGGYTF. The chain carries TRBV19 and TRBJ1-2; 8 positions match TRBD1. CDR1 is LNHDA, CDR2 SQIVND, per germline (reference sequence). The CDR3 runs to 13 residues. Germline trimming cut 8 bases from V and 8 bases from J; bases unmatched to any gene: 10. Full variable domain (missing parts from reference TRBV19 and TRBJ1-2): DGGITQSPKYLFRKEGQNVTLSCEQNLNHDAMYWYRQDPGQGLRLIYYSQIVNDFQKGDIAEGYSVSREKKESFPLTVTSAQKNPTAFYLCASHQGARGGYTFGSGTRLTVV.

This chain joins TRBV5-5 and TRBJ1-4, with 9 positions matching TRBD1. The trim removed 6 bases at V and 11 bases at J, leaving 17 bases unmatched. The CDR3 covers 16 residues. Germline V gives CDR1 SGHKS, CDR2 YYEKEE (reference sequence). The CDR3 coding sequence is TGTGCCAGCACCCCGTCGGCGGGACAGGGTGGAGAGAAACTGTTTTTT. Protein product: CASTPSAGQGGEKLFF.

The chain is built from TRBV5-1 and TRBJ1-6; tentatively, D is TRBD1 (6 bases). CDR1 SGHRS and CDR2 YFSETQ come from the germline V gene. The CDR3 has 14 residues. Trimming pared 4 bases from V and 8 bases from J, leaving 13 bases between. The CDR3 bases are TGCGCCAGCAGCATGGACAGTTTGGATTCACCCCTCCACTTT. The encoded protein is CASSMDSLDSPLHF. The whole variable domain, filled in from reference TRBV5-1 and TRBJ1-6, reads KAGVTQTPRYLIKTRGQQVTLSCSPISGHRSVSWYQQTPGQGLQFLFEYFSETQRNKGNFPGRFSGRQFSNSRSEMNVSTLELGDSALYLCASSMDSLDSPLHFGNGTRLTVT.